This TCR beta chain emerged from a study of control samples from healthy donors and cancer patients. Only in-frame clones appear in the TCRdb table, and some are missing; sequencing was by immunoSEQ multiplex PCR. The sample has approximately 230,000 clones, more than 65% seen once; the top ten hold 13%. This clone is medium-sized (0.01 to 0.1%) within its sample. This clonotype was sampled from a woman in her fifties or sixties with lung cancer. Sequenced: PBMCs.

The CDR3 sequence is CASSYREGAQHF. As DNA, the CDR3 is TGTGCCAGCAGCTACCGGGAGGGGGCCCAGCATTTT. This chain connects TRBV7-9 to TRBJ1-5, with D maybe TRBD1 (6 bases). V lost 4 bases and J 11 bases, leaving 12 bases between the germline ends. There are 12 residues in the CDR3. The germline CDR1 and CDR2 sequences are SEHNR and FQNEAQ (reference sequence).